Below are 20 T cell receptor beta chains sequenced from a single sample in a study of radiotherapy plus CTLA-4 blockade in lung cancer. Clones were sequenced by immunoSEQ multiplex PCR, and TCRdb holds only the in-frame ones, with some missing. Among about 80,000 clones listed, more than 85% were seen once. Source: peripheral blood, taken from a patient treated with radiotherapy plus ipilimumab. These receptor sequences come from a human donor with non-small cell lung cancer who had stable disease on radiotherapy plus ipilimumab.

Written as DNA, the CDR3 is TGTGCCAGCAGTGGAAAGCGGGGGGGCGCCGGGGAGCTGTTTTTT. Translating it yields CASSGKRGGAGELFF. V gene TRBV2 combines with J gene TRBJ2-2, with TRBD2 matching over 10 bases. Per the germline V gene, CDR1 is SNHLY and CDR2 is FYNNEI. J was trimmed by 6 bases and V by 4 bases; bases with no gene match: 5. This CDR3 spans 15 amino acids.

The rearrangement uses TRBV2 and TRBJ1-5; perhaps TRBD1 as D (5 bases). CDR1 is SNHLY, CDR2 FYNNEI, per germline. The CDR3 contains 15 residues. Trimming took 1 base from V and 6 from J, leaving 13 bases between them. Here the CDR3 reads CASSEENRGGQPQHF. The CDR3 nucleotides are TGTGCCAGCAGTGAAGAAAATAGGGGTGGTCAGCCCCAGCATTTT.

The V and J genes are TRBV7-9 and TRBJ2-5; D remains unclear. There are 11 residues in the CDR3. The V gene lost 5 bases and the J gene lost 4 bases, with 5 bases spanning the gap. The germline V gene has CDR1 SEHNR and CDR2 FQNEAQ (reference sequence). CDR3 DNA sequence: TGTGCCAGCAGCACCGCAGAGACCCAGTACTTC. Protein: CASSTAETQYF.

This rearrangement joins TRBV6-5 to TRBJ2-5; 10 bases fit TRBD2. J gave up 4 bases and V 0 bases, and 5 bases lay outside the gene matches. Germline V gene lookup returns CDR1 MNHEY and CDR2 SVGAGI. CDR3 size: 16 residues. The CDR3 loop is CASSYSLAGTGETQYF. The CDR3 nucleotides read TGTGCCAGCAGTTACTCACTAGCGGGGACGGGAGAGACCCAGTACTTC.

The chain links TRBV5-1 to TRBJ1-2, with TRBD1 identical over 9 bases. The CDR3 contains 17 residues. The V and J ends lost 4 bases and 5 bases, in that order; junction bases with no gene match: 15. Germline V gene lookup returns CDR1 SGHRS and CDR2 YFSETQ. For the CDR3, the DNA is TGCGCCAGCAGCAAGGATCCCGGGACAGGGAAGGGGTATGGCTACACCTTC. Translated: CASSKDPGTGKGYGYTF.

The gene calls are TRBV11-2 and TRBJ1-6, with TRBD1 as a possible D gene (5 bases). Trimming cost V 1 base and J 1 base, with 11 bases left between them. The CDR3 runs 17 residues. The germline V gene has CDR1 SGHAT and CDR2 FQNNGV. CDR3 region: CASSLGRGGSYNSPLHF. Here the CDR3 DNA reads TGTGCCAGCAGCTTAGGAAGGGGTGGGTCCTATAATTCACCCCTCCACTTT.

This sequence joins TRBV6-4 and TRBJ1-3; D uncertain. The CDR3 extends over 14 amino acids. Per germline, CDR1 MRHNA and CDR2 SNTAGT. V lost 6 bases and J 4 bases, leaving 13 bases between the germline ends. The CDR3 nucleotides are TGTGCCAGCAGCCCACACGCGGGAGGAAACACCATATATTTT. This gives the protein CASSPHAGGNTIYF.

The sample holds many counts of this clone. Other DNA sequences in this specimen translate into the identical CDR3. This CDR3 is CASSVGGLGEQYF. The CDR3 DNA is TGTGCCAGCAGCGTAGGGGGGTTGGGAGAGCAGTACTTC. V usage is TRBV9 and J usage is TRBJ2-7; perhaps D is TRBD1 or TRBD2 (5 bases each). Trimming removed 0 bases from V and 7 bases from J, with 11 bases in between. The length of the CDR3 is 13 residues. CDR1 SGDLS and CDR2 YYNGEE come from the germline V gene.

J is TRBJ1-5 and V is TRBV28; D not certain. Germline assignment: CDR1 MDHEN and CDR2 SYDVKM. V was clipped by 8 bases and J by 2 bases, with 7 bases between them. The CDR3 is made up of 12 amino acids. The CDR3 loop reads CASFGGNQPQHF. The CDR3 DNA is TGTGCCAGCTTCGGGGGCAATCAGCCCCAGCATTTT.

The chain couples TRBV21-1 to TRBJ1-1. TRBV21-1 is a pseudogene segment. CDR3 length: 16 residues. Here the CDR3 reads CASSKLGRGKNTEAFF. The CDR3 nucleotides are TGTGCCAGCAGCAAATTGGGGCGCGGGAAGAACACTGAAGCTTTCTTT.

J is TRBJ1-2 and V is TRBV19; TRBD1 matches at 7 bases. The CDR3 is made up of 16 amino acids. The germline V gene has CDR1 LNHDA and CDR2 SQIVND (reference sequence). Trimming at V came to 1 base and at J to 4 bases, leaving 9 bases not matched to a gene. CDR3 sequence reads: CASSIVLPGQRYGYTF. CDR3 sequence (DNA): TGTGCCAGTAGTATAGTCCTACCGGGACAGCGCTATGGCTACACCTTC.

The chain couples TRBV6-1 to TRBJ2-7, with TRBD2 identical over 9 bases. The CDR3 runs 12 residues. Trimming took 7 bases from V and 4 from J; bases not matched to a gene: 2. CDR1 and CDR2 (germline): MNHNS, SASEGT. The CDR3 nucleotides are TGTGCCAGCAAGCGGGAGGCTTACGAGCAGTACTTC. Translated, it gives CASKREAYEQYF.

The chain recombines TRBV9 with TRBJ2-3, with TRBD2 identical over 8 bases. The germline V gene encodes CDR1 SGDLS and CDR2 YYNGEE. V trimming: 3 bases; J trimming: 0 bases; junction bases outside the gene matches: 9. The CDR3 runs to 17 residues. Here the CDR3 DNA reads TGTGCCAGCAGCGAACGGGGGGGCCCCATTAGCACAGATACGCAGTATTTT. It codes for CASSERGGPISTDTQYF.

The V gene is TRBV6-6, the J gene TRBJ2-5; possibly TRBD1 for D (5 bases). Germline CDR1 is MNHNY and CDR2 is SVGAGI (reference sequence). The CDR3 totals 14 residues. Trimming cost V 7 bases and J 5 bases, with 17 bases left between them. The CDR3 reads CASTPAGAKETQYF. CDR3 nucleotide sequence: TGTGCCAGCACCCCAGCTGGGGCGAAGGAGACCCAGTACTTC.

Turning to this clone: One end of the junction does not line up with germline, which may come from a read error. The chain joins TRBV6-6 to TRBJ2-7; tentatively, D is TRBD2 (7 bases). The CDR3 is made up of 12 amino acids. Looked up from germline, CDR1 is MNHNY and CDR2 is SVGAGI (reference sequence). The CDR3 coding sequence is TGTGCCACCAGTAGGGGGGGTTTAGAGCAGTACTTC. Protein: CATSRGGLEQYF.

In its sample, this clone was seen once. The chain is built from TRBV7-9 and TRBJ1-6, with D unresolved. The germline V and J ends were trimmed by 1 base and 4 bases, with 14 bases remaining between them. Germline lookup yields CDR1 SEHNR and CDR2 FQNEAQ (reference sequence). The CDR3 totals 17 residues. The CDR3 bases are TGTGCCAGCAGCTTAGTCGCCCGGGTAGCGTATAATTCACCCCTCCACTTT. Amino acids: CASSLVARVAYNSPLHF.

The chain joins TRBV2 to TRBJ2-3, with D perhaps TRBD2 (7 bases). Trimming cost V 6 bases and J 4 bases, with 17 bases left between them. The CDR3 contains 15 residues. Germline loops: CDR1 SNHLY, CDR2 FYNNEI. CDR3 nucleotides: TGTGCCAGCAGAGAACTCCCGGGGGGCGCAGATACGCAGTATTTT. Protein: CASRELPGGADTQYF.

The gene calls are TRBV5-6 and TRBJ2-3; no clear D gene. This CDR3 region has 14 residues. Germline V gene data show CDR1 as SGHDT and CDR2 as YYEEEE. V was clipped by 2 bases and J by 0 bases, with 7 bases between them. CDR3 DNA: TGTGCCAGCAGCTTAGGTTCTAGCACAGATACGCAGTATTTT. Amino acids: CASSLGSSTDTQYF.

The chain couples TRBV5-4 to TRBJ2-3; perhaps D is TRBD1 or TRBD2 (5 bases each). This CDR3 has 13 amino acids. Germline loops: CDR1 SGHNT, CDR2 YYREEE (reference sequence). The V and J ends lost 4 bases and 9 bases respectively, with 15 bases between them. The CDR3 sequence is CASSQKLGDTQYF. The CDR3 nucleotides are TGTGCCAGCAGCCAGAAACTAGGGGACACGCAGTATTTT.

The chain has TRBV9 and TRBJ2-2; D may be TRBD1 (5 bases). The V end was cut by 4 bases, the J end by 1 base, with 8 bases between. Per the germline V gene, CDR1 is SGDLS and CDR2 is YYNGEE. The CDR3 has 14 amino acids. The CDR3 DNA follows: TGTGCCAGCAGCTCGACAGTGAACACCGGGGAGCTGTTTTTT. It is translated as CASSSTVNTGELFF. The full variable domain, rest sourced from reference TRBV9 and TRBJ2-2, is DSGVTQTPKHLITATGQRVTLRCSPRSGDLSVYWYQQSLDQGLQFLIQYYNGEERAKGNILERFSAQQFPDLHSELNLSSLELGDSALYFCASSSTVNTGELFFGEGSRLTVL.